A single sample gave rise to the 20 T cell receptor beta chains below, sequenced in a study of blood T cells in healthy people across ages. Combining a sample-barcoded 5' primer with a J-beta primer mix, a second PCR ran for 7 to 11 cycles. A single record per CDR3 protein comes from TCRdb applying MiXCR to the 5' RACE reads. Of just over 800,000 distinct CDR3 sequences listed, roughly 60% are singletons. The sequencing input was blood. The receptors were sampled from a man aged 30-40 years in good health.

This chain uses TRBV12-3 or TRBV12-4 with TRBJ2-7; D is perhaps TRBD2 (6 bases). The CDR3 has 14 amino acids. V shed 4 bases and J shed 3 bases, with 13 bases lying between them. The DNA of the CDR3 is TGTGCCAGCAGTTCTGGGTGGGGGGACTACGAGCAGTACTTC. Translated, it gives CASSSGWGDYEQYF.

The chain uses TRBV9 and TRBJ2-5; 7 nucleotides line up with TRBD1. The J call may be mistaken, given a closer DNA end match to TRBJ2-4. CDR3 size: 13 residues. From germline, CDR1 is SGDLS and CDR2 YYNGEE. In DNA form, the CDR3 reads TGTGCCAGCGAGAGACAGGGAGAAAACATTCAGTACTTC. Amino acids: CASERQGENIQYF.

The chain has TRBV20-1 and TRBJ2-5; 7 nucleotides align to TRBD1. Germline values: CDR1 DFQATT, CDR2 SNEGSKA (reference sequence). Unmatched junction bases numbered 19, after V lost 6 bases and J lost 6 bases. This CDR3 spans 16 amino acids. CDR3 DNA: TGCAGTGCCAGCGACGGTGGACGACAGGGACAGAAGACCCAGTACTTC. Protein product: CSASDGGRQGQKTQYF.

This rearrangement joins TRBV5-1 to TRBJ2-3; D gene unclear. The length of the CDR3 is 14 residues. Trimming left V 3 bases short and J 0 bases short, with 8 bases between. Germline CDR1 SGHRS, CDR2 YFSETQ. CDR3: CASSSVQSTDTQYF. DNA for the CDR3: TGCGCCAGCAGCTCGGTACAGAGCACAGATACGCAGTATTTT.

The CDR3 sequence is CASSVGGVYPYEQYF. CDR3 DNA: TGTGCCAGCAGCGTAGGGGGCGTTTATCCCTACGAGCAGTACTTC. The chain recombines TRBV9 with TRBJ2-4, with D perhaps TRBD1 (5 bases). Near its end, the DNA agrees better with TRBJ2-7, so the J call may be wrong. Germline-derived CDR1 and CDR2 are SGDLS and YYNGEE. CDR3 size: 15 residues.

On this clonotype itself: A much larger clone differs from this one at a single base, so this may be a read error. This rearrangement joins TRBV20-1 to TRBJ2-3; 8 nucleotides align to TRBD1. Germline CDR1 reads DFQATT; CDR2 reads SNEGSKA (reference sequence). The CDR3 has 12 amino acids. As DNA, the CDR3 is TGCAGTGCGGCGGACAGGGCAGAGACGCAGTATTTT. Protein product: CSAADRAETQYF.

The chain combines TRBV6-6 with TRBJ1-6; 8 nucleotides line up with TRBD1. The CDR3 contains 16 residues. Trimming took 7 bases from V and 7 from J; bases not matched to a gene: 12. Germline CDR1 reads MNHNY; CDR2 reads SVGAGI (reference sequence). The CDR3 nucleotides are TGTGCCAGCAATGACAGGGGTCGTACAAAAAATTCACCCCTCCACTTT. Amino acids: CASNDRGRTKNSPLHF.

This chain links TRBV6-5 with TRBJ1-1; TRBD1 agrees at 7 bases. Germline CDR1 reads MNHEY; CDR2 reads SVGAGI. Trimming took 3 bases from V and 6 from J; bases not matched to a gene: 4. This CDR3 spans 13 amino acids. DNA for the CDR3: TGTGCCAGCAGTTATGGACAGGTAGCTGAAGCTTTCTTT. Translation: CASSYGQVAEAFF.

This clonotype was counted a single time. The chain joins TRBV6-6 to TRBJ2-1; 7 bases are a match to TRBD2. The V segment lost 8 bases and the J segment 7 bases; nucleotides outside the gene matches: 14. Germline V lookup: CDR1 MNHNY, CDR2 SVGAGI (reference sequence). This CDR3 has 15 amino acids. CDR3 in amino acids: CASGAGTNGGNEQFF. The CDR3 region has the DNA TGTGCCAGCGGGGCCGGGACTAACGGGGGGAATGAGCAGTTCTTC.

V and J are TRBV9 and TRBJ1-1; unclear D gene. The CDR3 is 15 residues long. Germline CDR1 SGDLS, CDR2 YYNGEE. The V gene lost 2 bases and the J gene lost 4 bases, with 15 bases spanning the gap. As DNA, the CDR3 is TGTGCCAGCAGCGTGGGAAGTACGATGAGCACTGAAGCTTTCTTT. This sequence encodes CASSVGSTMSTEAFF. The variable domain in full, completed from reference TRBV9 and TRBJ1-1, reads DSGVTQTPKHLITATGQRVTLRCSPRSGDLSVYWYQQSLDQGLQFLIQYYNGEERAKGNILERFSAQQFPDLHSELNLSSLELGDSALYFCASSVGSTMSTEAFFGQGTRLTVV.

The chain uses TRBV28 and TRBJ2-7; 7 positions agree with TRBD1. Per germline, CDR1 MDHEN and CDR2 SYDVKM. CDR3 length equals 12 residues. The V and J ends lost 10 bases and 4 bases, in that order; junction bases with no gene match: 7. The CDR3, as DNA: TGTGCCACCGAGGGACAGACTTACGAGCAGTACTTC. Residues: CATEGQTYEQYF.

This clonotype was detected only a few times. The chain combines TRBV3-1 with TRBJ2-3, with 8 bases aligning to TRBD2. Germline CDR1 and CDR2: LGHDT and YNNKEL (reference sequence). The CDR3 sequence is 13 residues long. Unmatched junction bases numbered 8, after V lost 7 bases and J lost 8 bases. This chain's CDR3 is CASIRGGEGTQYF. DNA of the CDR3: TGTGCCAGCATCCGGGGGGGAGAGGGTACGCAGTATTTT.

This chain links TRBV3-1 with TRBJ2-7; 9 nucleotides align to TRBD1. The trim removed 4 bases at V and 1 base at J, leaving 11 bases unmatched. This CDR3 spans 17 amino acids. Germline-derived CDR1 and CDR2 are LGHDT and YNNKEL (reference sequence). The CDR3 DNA sequence: TGTGCCAGCAGCCCAAAGGGCATCGGACAGGGGTCCTACGAGCAGTACTTC. This gives the protein CASSPKGIGQGSYEQYF.

This clonotype was detected only a few times. This rearrangement joins TRBV20-1 to TRBJ2-3; the D gene is possibly TRBD2 (6 bases). CDR3 length equals 14 residues. V lost 5 bases to trimming and J lost 2 bases, with 14 bases between them. CDR1 DFQATT and CDR2 SNEGSKA come from the germline V gene (reference sequence). CDR3 region: CSAFRRDFTDTQYF. The CDR3 DNA reads as TGCAGTGCTTTCCGCCGGGACTTCACAGATACGCAGTATTTT.

The genes are TRBV28 and TRBJ1-1; 8 bases map to TRBD1. The CDR3 sequence is 14 residues long. Trimming removed 5 bases from V and 6 bases from J; junction bases left unmatched: 8. CDR1 MDHEN and CDR2 SYDVKM come from the germline V gene. CDR3 sequence: CASSPQDRAAEAFF. CDR3 in DNA: TGTGCCAGCAGTCCCCAGGACAGGGCCGCTGAAGCTTTCTTT.

The chain is built from TRBV3-1 and TRBJ2-7; D gene ambiguous. V was shortened by 4 bases and J by 0 bases, with 10 bases between the two germline ends. This CDR3 contains 14 residues. Germline V gives CDR1 LGHDT, CDR2 YNNKEL (reference sequence). In DNA, the CDR3 is TGTGCCAGCAGCCCCGACGGCCTCTCCTACGAGCAGTACTTC. Translation gives CASSPDGLSYEQYF.

The chain recombines TRBV9 with TRBJ1-6, with D unclear. The germline CDR1 and CDR2 sequences are SGDLS and YYNGEE. Trimming cost V 0 bases and J 9 bases, with 13 bases left between them. This CDR3 is built from 15 residues. The CDR3 DNA sequence: TGTGCCAGCAGCGTAGATCGGGGAGGGAGTTCACCCCTCCACTTT. This encodes CASSVDRGGSSPLHF.

The rearrangement links TRBV5-6 to TRBJ1-6, with D tentatively TRBD1 (5 bases). V was cut by 10 bases and J by 10 bases, with 18 bases left in between. The CDR3 consists of 13 residues. In germline, CDR1 is SGHDT, CDR2 YYEEEE. The CDR3 sequence is CASVRGSGSPLHF. The CDR3 DNA follows: TGTGCCTCCGTACGGGGGTCAGGATCACCCCTCCACTTT.

This clonotype has only a few counts. The chain links TRBV5-1 to TRBJ1-5; D might be TRBD1 (5 bases). The CDR3 spans 16 residues. Trimming removed 3 bases from V and 5 bases from J, with 18 bases in between. CDR1 is SGHRS, CDR2 YFSETQ, per germline. The DNA of the CDR3 is TGCGCCAGCAGCTCGGGAGGTCCAGGGACGGATCAGCCCCAGCATTTT. Its translation is CASSSGGPGTDQPQHF.

The V and J genes are TRBV7-9 and TRBJ2-1; D gene ambiguous. There are 13 residues in the CDR3. Trimming removed 3 bases from V and 6 bases from J, with 9 bases in between. In germline, CDR1 is SEHNR, CDR2 FQNEAQ (reference sequence). The CDR3 is CASSFARFNEQFF. The DNA for the CDR3 is TGTGCCAGCAGCTTCGCCCGATTCAATGAGCAGTTCTTC.